The next 13 T cell receptor beta chains were all read from a single sample in a study of shared clonotypes between healthy human individuals. CD45RO-negative CD8 cells positively selected for CCR7 made up the naive population, which excluded terminally differentiated effector memory CD45RA+ cells. Here immunoSEQ multiplex PCR was the method, and the copy in TCRdb shows in-frame clones only, minus some. The profile covers under 1 million clones, with around 92% appearing a single time and approximately 25% taken by the ten largest. The sequenced material came from naive CD8+ T cells sorted from blood. Every receptor here comes from a man aged 30 to 45 in good health.

This chain joins TRBV6-1 and TRBJ1-2; tentatively, D is TRBD1 (5 bases). The V end was cut by 2 bases, the J end by 8 bases, with 15 bases between. CDR3 size: 14 residues. The V gene's germline CDR1 is MNHNS and CDR2 SASEGT. CDR3 sequence reads: CASSEPRTTGGYTF. The CDR3 region has the DNA TGTGCCAGCAGTGAACCCCGGACAACGGGGGGCTACACCTTC.

The V gene is TRBV9, the J gene TRBJ1-2; 7 bases agree with TRBD1. The germline CDR1 and CDR2 sequences are SGDLS and YYNGEE. CDR3 length equals 15 residues. J gave up 2 bases and V 4 bases, and 8 bases lay outside the gene matches. The CDR3 DNA reads TGTGCCAGCAGCCCCCAGGACAGGCGAAACTATGGCTACACCTTC. Residues: CASSPQDRRNYGYTF.

The chain employs TRBV9 and TRBJ2-5; D may be TRBD1 or TRBD2 (5 bases each). The CDR3 is made up of 14 amino acids. V was pared by 4 bases and J by 5 bases, with 15 bases between. Germline loops: CDR1 SGDLS, CDR2 YYNGEE. CDR3 region: CASSPPRGQETQYF. The CDR3 DNA sequence: TGTGCCAGCAGCCCCCCTCGGGGCCAGGAGACCCAGTACTTC. The full variable domain, its missing parts supplied by reference TRBV9 and TRBJ2-5, is DSGVTQTPKHLITATGQRVTLRCSPRSGDLSVYWYQQSLDQGLQFLIQYYNGEERAKGNILERFSAQQFPDLHSELNLSSLELGDSALYFCASSPPRGQETQYFGPGTRLLVL.

The rearrangement links TRBV7-8 to TRBJ1-5; D call uncertain. This CDR3 is 15 amino acids long. Looked up from germline, CDR1 is SGHVS and CDR2 is FQNEAQ. The V end was cut by 4 bases, the J end by 2 bases, with 12 bases between. The CDR3 DNA sequence: TGTGCCAGCAGCTACCAATTAGGCGGCAATCAGCCCCAGCATTTT. Residues: CASSYQLGGNQPQHF. The variable domain in full, completed from reference TRBV7-8 and TRBJ1-5, reads GAGVSQSPRYKVAKRGQDVALRCDPISGHVSLFWYQQALGQGPEFLTYFQNEAQLDKSGLPSDRFFAERPEGSVSTLKIQRTQQEDSAVYLCASSYQLGGNQPQHFGDGTRLSIL.

Regarding this clone: The same CDR3 arises from other DNA sequences in this sample as well. The rearrangement links TRBV15 to TRBJ2-7, with D hard to call. Trimming removed 3 bases from V and 3 bases from J, with 6 bases in between. The CDR3 consists of 12 residues. The germline CDR1 and CDR2 sequences are LNHNV and YYDKDF (reference sequence). CDR3 protein: CATSREDYEQYF. The DNA of the CDR3 is TGTGCCACCAGCAGGGAAGACTACGAGCAGTACTTC.

In this sample, this clone turned up once. The chain couples TRBV9 to TRBJ2-7; D may be TRBD1 (6 bases). Germline V gene data show CDR1 as SGDLS and CDR2 as YYNGEE. Trimming pared 3 bases from V and 0 bases from J, leaving 19 bases between. This CDR3 contains 17 residues. The CDR3 reads CASSAFPSGASSYEQYF. CDR3 sequence (DNA): TGTGCCAGCAGCGCCTTCCCTTCAGGGGCAAGCTCCTACGAGCAGTACTTC.

This clone was counted between two and nine times. The sample has other DNA sequences that encode this CDR3 too. The chain has TRBV14 and TRBJ2-7; D unresolved. Germline V CDR1 and CDR2: SGHDN, FVKESK. V shed 3 bases and J shed 4 bases, with 4 bases lying between them. The CDR3 has 11 amino acids. CDR3 coding DNA: TGTGCCAGCAGCCACACTTACGAGCAGTACTTC. Its protein is CASSHTYEQYF.

The chain uses TRBV6-1 and TRBJ2-7; D not resolved. Germline assignment: CDR1 MNHNS and CDR2 SASEGT. CDR3 size: 15 residues. V dropped 2 bases and J dropped 3 bases, with 14 bases sitting between them. DNA for the CDR3: TGTGCCAGCAGTGAAATGGACGGATCCAGCTACGAGCAGTACTTC. Translation: CASSEMDGSSYEQYF.

The chain combines TRBV13 with TRBJ2-7, with 8 bases fitting TRBD1. The J segment lost 5 bases and the V segment lost 3 bases, leaving 9 bases of the junction unmatched. CDR1 is PRHDT, CDR2 FYEKMQ, per germline (reference sequence). This CDR3 region has 15 residues. CDR3 DNA: TGTGCCAGCAGCTTTGTTGGACAGGGATTCAACGAGCAGTACTTC. Translating it yields CASSFVGQGFNEQYF.

The CDR3 reads CASSQYQGLAAYEQYF. CDR3 sequence (DNA): TGTGCCAGCAGCCAATACCAAGGACTAGCGGCCTACGAGCAGTACTTC. This chain links TRBV14 with TRBJ2-7; 10 bases agree with TRBD2. This CDR3 comprises 16 residues. In germline, CDR1 is SGHDN, CDR2 FVKESK. Trimming took 2 bases from V and 2 from J; bases not matched to a gene: 6. The full variable domain, in which reference TRBV14 and TRBJ2-7 provide the parts outside the CDR3, is EAGVTQFPSHSVIEKGQTVTLRCDPISGHDNLYWYRRVMGKEIKFLLHFVKESKQDESGMPNNRFLAERTGGTYSTLKVQPAELEDSGVYFCASSQYQGLAAYEQYFGPGTRLTVT.

This chain uses TRBV2 with TRBJ2-7; 8 bases match TRBD1. V lost 5 bases and J lost 4; bases outside the gene matches: 4. The CDR3 length is 13 residues. The germline V gene encodes CDR1 SNHLY and CDR2 FYNNEI. CDR3 protein: CASSYDRGYEQYF. CDR3 bases: TGTGCCAGCAGTTACGACAGGGGTTACGAGCAGTACTTC.

V and J are TRBV6-5 and TRBJ2-1, with 11 bases matching TRBD1. CDR3 size: 15 residues. The V gene's germline CDR1 is MNHEY and CDR2 SVGAGI. V was pared by 5 bases and J by 4 bases, with 4 bases of the junction left unmatched. CDR3 sequence (DNA): TGTGCCAGCAGTCCGGGACAGGGGGTATACAATGAGCAGTTCTTC. This sequence encodes CASSPGQGVYNEQFF.

This chain uses TRBV11-3 with TRBJ2-2; D is possibly TRBD2 (5 bases). Germline V gives CDR1 SGHNT, CDR2 YENEEA. This CDR3 has 14 amino acids. V shed 5 bases and J shed 5 bases, with 12 bases lying between them. CDR3 in amino acids: CASSQNGVTGELFF. The CDR3 region has the DNA TGTGCCAGCAGCCAAAACGGGGTTACCGGGGAGCTGTTTTTT.